This T cell receptor (beta chain) stems from a study of T cell responses to AZD1222 COVID-19 vaccine. Study-wide context: The study pooled second doses at about 4 or about 12 weeks.

Some clones are missing from TCRdb's copy, which holds only in-frame ones; the method was immunoSEQ multiplex PCR. Counted here are some 120,000 clones, over 85% occurring once; the ten biggest clones make up 0.9% to 0.95%. Germline CDR1 LGHDT, CDR2 YNNKEL (reference sequence). Trimming took off 0 bases at V and 8 bases at J, with 8 bases between the two ends. The CDR3 totals 13 residues. Only a few counts were recorded for this clone. Its specificity is unknown. Notes on the study in general: Nearly half of spike-specific TCRs reportedly target variant regions that are unmutated in the B.1.351 and B.1.1.7 variants. Clonal diversity may have been underestimated in mostly white British donors. Spike-specific TCR breadth and depth grew following two AZD1222 doses.

The V gene is TRBV3-1 (or the pseudogene TRBV3-2), the J gene TRBJ2-1; D ambiguous. This clonotype was obtained from an adult in good health. This specimen consisted of peripheral blood, obtained on day 0 of AZD1222 vaccination. The CDR3 spells CASSQEIAHEQFF. CDR3 nucleotide sequence: TGTGCCAGCAGCCAAGAAATAGCACATGAGCAGTTCTTC.